A selection of T cell receptor beta chains follows, all from one sample in a study of T cell responses to AZD1222 COVID-19 vaccine. TCRdb's copy holds only in-frame clones and misses some; the assay was immunoSEQ multiplex PCR. This table holds about 170,000 clones, approximately 90% found once. The material sequenced was peripheral blood, taken on day 0 of AZD1222 vaccination. These receptors originate from an adult in good health. CDR3s include the opening cysteine and the closing phenylalanine or tryptophan. The D gene is left open where the match is weak. Some rows have no size entry. The others give once, few or many, or a class for an expanded clone.

>TRBJ1-2|TRBV6-2/TRBV6-3|.|.
CASSTAFRGNYGYTF
TGTGCCAGCAGTACCGCCTTCAGGGGAAACTATGGCTACACCTTC
>TRBJ1-2|TRBV7-2|TRBD1|.
CASSLPTGAGGYTF
TGTGCCAGCAGCTTACCTACAGGGGCGGGAGGCTACACCTTC
>TRBJ1-5|TRBV7-8|.|once
CASRPRGANQPQHF
TGTGCCAGCAGGCCACGGGGGGCGAATCAGCCCCAGCATTTT
>TRBJ2-7|TRBV7-9|TRBD1|.
CASSSPPTGDEQYF
TGTGCCAGCAGCTCCCCCCCGACAGGGGATGAGCAGTACTTC
>TRBJ1-6|TRBV7-2|.|.
CASSQAGLALRSPLHF
TGTGCCAGCAGCCAAGCAGGGTTGGCGCTTCGGTCACCCCTCCACTTT
>TRBJ1-2|TRBV7-2|TRBD1|.
CASSEQTGLGGYTF
TGTGCCAGCAGCGAACAGACAGGGCTGGGGGGCTACACCTTC
>TRBJ2-7|TRBV7-2|.|.
CASSEGPGGRGQYF
TGTGCCAGCAGCGAAGGGCCCGGGGGCCGGGGGCAGTACTTC
>TRBJ1-1|TRBV6-6|.|.
CASSSTALGTEAFF
TGTGCCAGCAGTTCAACGGCCCTAGGCACTGAAGCTTTCTTT
>TRBJ2-7|TRBV11-1|TRBD1|.
CASSGQGAAHEQYF
TGTGCCAGCAGCGGACAGGGGGCAGCCCACGAGCAGTACTTC
>TRBJ1-2|TRBV30|.|.
CAWRGTHGYTF
TGTGCCTGGAGGGGAACACATGGCTACACCTTC
>TRBJ1-3|TRBV11-3|.|.
CASSFTAIGNTIYF
TGTGCCAGCAGCTTCACAGCTATCGGAAACACCATATATTTT
>TRBJ2-7|TRBV5-4|.|.
CASSLQGSSYEQYF
TGTGCCAGCAGCTTGCAAGGCAGCTCCTACGAGCAGTACTTC
>TRBJ1-5|TRBV3-1/TRBV3-2|.|.
CASSQGAQPQHF
TGTGCCAGCAGCCAGGGTGCGCAGCCCCAGCATTTT
>TRBJ2-2|TRBV7-8|TRBD1|.
CASSPPASTGVVAGELFF
TGTGCCAGCAGCCCCCCTGCCTCTACAGGGGTGGTCGCCGGGGAGCTGTTTTTT
>TRBJ2-7|TRBV27|TRBD1|.
CASRTGTGGREQYF
TGTGCCAGCAGGACCGGGACAGGGGGTCGGGAGCAGTACTTC
>TRBJ2-7|TRBV11-3|TRBD2|.
CASGTGTSVSGGQYF
TGTGCCAGCGGAACCGGGACTAGCGTTTCGGGGGGGCAGTACTTC
>TRBJ1-3|TRBV28|.|once
CASSDGNGNTIYF
TGTGCCAGCAGCGACGGCAATGGAAACACCATATATTTT
>TRBJ1-5|TRBV7-2|.|.
CASQGSLRNQPQHF
TGTGCCAGTCAGGGGAGCCTTCGCAATCAGCCCCAGCATTTT
>TRBJ1-1|TRBV6-6|.|.
CASNRDSRNTEAFF
TGTGCCAGCAACAGAGACAGTCGGAACACTGAAGCTTTCTTT
>TRBJ1-6|TRBV19|TRBD1|.
CASSIQGADNSPLHF
TGTGCCAGTAGTATACAGGGGGCAGATAATTCACCCCTCCACTTT
>TRBJ1-5|TRBV5-1|.|.
CASSLEPASGSGDQPQHF
TGCGCCAGCAGCTTGGAACCGGCCTCAGGATCCGGAGATCAGCCCCAGCATTTT
>TRBJ2-1|TRBV3-1/TRBV3-2|.|.
CASRPGEQFF
TGTGCCAGCCGTCCCGGGGAGCAGTTCTTC
>TRBJ1-3|TRBV18|.|.
CASSPVLAFGNTIYF
TGTGCCAGCTCACCCGTTTTGGCTTTTGGAAACACCATATATTTT
>TRBJ2-2|TRBV4-1|.|once
CASSQPGRKNTGELFF
TGCGCCAGCAGCCAACCGGGACGGAAGAACACCGGGGAGCTGTTTTTT
>TRBJ2-1|TRBV4-1|TRBD1|.
CASSQDDRGIYNEQFF
TGCGCCAGCAGCCAGGACGACAGGGGAATATACAATGAGCAGTTCTTC
>TRBJ2-2|TRBV3-1/TRBV3-2|TRBD2|.
CASRERGGSGELFF
TGTGCCAGCAGGGAGCGGGGCGGGTCCGGGGAGCTGTTTTTT
>TRBJ1-1|TRBV6-2/TRBV6-3|.|.
CASSYGFGETEAFF
TGTGCCAGCAGTTACGGATTCGGGGAAACTGAAGCTTTCTTT
>TRBJ1-1|TRBV20-1|.|.
CSASKSVGGKTEAFF
TGCAGTGCTAGTAAGTCCGTTGGGGGTAAAACTGAAGCTTTCTTT
>TRBJ1-1|TRBV12-3/TRBV12-4|.|.
CASSLVGGEAFF
TGTGCCAGCAGTCTTGTGGGGGGGGAAGCTTTCTTT
>TRBJ1-2|TRBV7-9|.|once
CASSSDNEPYGYTF
TGTGCCAGCAGCTCGGACAACGAGCCCTATGGCTACACCTTC
>TRBJ1-2|TRBV7-9|.|once
CASSREPNYGYTF
TGTGCCAGCAGCAGGGAACCTAACTATGGCTACACCTTC
>TRBJ1-5|TRBV18|.|.
CASSLRRTGDQPQHF
TGTGCCAGCTCACTAAGGCGTACCGGAGATCAGCCCCAGCATTTT
>TRBJ2-1|TRBV6-2/TRBV6-3|TRBD2|.
CASSYVAGGDNEQFF
TGTGCCAGCAGTTACGTAGCGGGGGGAGACAATGAGCAGTTCTTC
>TRBJ1-6|TRBV27|.|.
CASRITGSSYNSPLHF
TGTGCCAGCAGAATAACAGGGAGCTCCTATAATTCACCCCTCCACTTT
>TRBJ1-2|TRBV15|TRBD1|.
CATSRAGAGGDYGYTF
TGTGCCACCAGCAGAGCTGGCGCAGGGGGGGACTATGGCTACACCTTC
>TRBJ1-2|TRBV28|.|.
CASRPPGRIYGYTF
TGTGCCAGCAGACCCCCGGGACGGATCTATGGCTACACCTTC
>TRBJ2-1|TRBV4-3|.|many
CASSQEVGGLYNEQFF
TGCGCCAGCAGCCAAGAGGTGGGGGGGCTTTACAATGAGCAGTTCTTC
>TRBJ2-5|TRBV5-1|.|.
CASSLQPTGEGTQYF
TGCGCCAGCAGCCTCCAGCCTACGGGGGAAGGGACCCAGTACTTC
>TRBJ1-4|TRBV7-9|.|.
CASSSTGGANEKLFF
TGTGCCAGCAGCTCAACCGGCGGCGCTAATGAAAAACTGTTTTTT
>TRBJ1-1|TRBV12-3/TRBV12-4|.|.
CASSPGTEAFF
TGTGCCAGCAGCCCCGGCACTGAAGCTTTCTTT
>TRBJ1-2|TRBV5-6|.|once
CASSLANWGSDGYTF
TGTGCCAGCAGCTTGGCCAATTGGGGATCGGATGGCTACACCTTC
>TRBJ1-1|TRBV3-1/TRBV3-2|.|.
CASRRLAATNTEAFF
TGTGCCAGCAGACGTCTGGCAGCTACGAACACTGAAGCTTTCTTT
>TRBJ1-5|TRBV4-1|.|few
CASSQANQPQHF
TGCGCCAGCAGCCAAGCTAATCAGCCCCAGCATTTT
>TRBJ1-1|TRBV9|TRBD1|.
CASSVGGQGWMNTEAFF
TGTGCCAGCAGCGTAGGGGGACAGGGCTGGATGAACACTGAAGCTTTCTTT